These 27 T cell receptor beta chains came from one sample sequenced in a study of Ad26.COV2.S vaccination and SARS-CoV-2 variants. TCRdb's copy holds only in-frame clones and misses some; the assay was immunoSEQ multiplex PCR. This table has around 340,000 clones, roughly 91% appearing once. Treatment of the sample: around 19 received Ad26.COV2.S at low or high dose, single or two shots; a few received placebo; per-sample allocation not given. Day 63 after the first vaccine or placebo injection was the time point for sampling. Source: peripheral blood, taken in a trial of Ad26.COV2.S vaccine versus placebo. These receptors were taken from a person aged 18-65 years who received the Ad26.COV2.S COVID-19 vaccine or a placebo.

J is TRBJ1-5 and V is TRBV28; possibly TRBD1 for D (6 bases). Germline CDR1 MDHEN, CDR2 SYDVKM. With 5 bases removed from V and 2 bases from J, the gap between germline ends came to 16 bases. CDR3 length: 16 amino acids. CDR3 nucleotides: TGTGCCAGCAGTCCCCTCGGGGGGGGCGGCAATCAGCCCCAGCATTTT. This sequence encodes CASSPLGGGGNQPQHF.

The rearrangement uses TRBV2 and TRBJ2-2; possible D gene TRBD1, 5 bases. Trimming left V 2 bases short and J 6 bases short, with 7 bases between. Looked up from germline, CDR1 is SNHLY and CDR2 is FYNNEI. The CDR3 sequence is 13 residues long. The CDR3 DNA sequence: TGTGCCAGCAGTGAATCCAGGGCCGGGGAGCTGTTTTTT. Amino acids: CASSESRAGELFF.

The chain employs TRBV1 and TRBJ1-1. TRBV1 is reported as a pseudogene. The CDR3 extends over 14 amino acids. The CDR3 here is CTSSDSDRNTEAFF. CDR3 coding DNA: TGCACCAGCAGCGATAGCGACAGAAACACTGAAGCTTTCTTT.

This chain uses TRBV11-3 with TRBJ1-5; 9 positions match TRBD1. Germline lookup yields CDR1 SGHNT and CDR2 YENEEA. The CDR3 spans 18 residues. V was clipped by 0 bases and J by 2 bases; unmatched bases: 8. CDR3 DNA sequence: TGTGCCAGCAGCTTAGACTGGGGACAGGGAATGCGCAATCAGCCCCAGCATTTT. Translated, it gives CASSLDWGQGMRNQPQHF.

V and J are TRBV12-3 or TRBV12-4 and TRBJ2-7; D is ambiguous. This CDR3 is 13 amino acids long. With 0 bases removed from V and 2 bases from J, the gap between germline ends came to 5 bases. CDR3 sequence: CASSLAGAYEQYF. In nucleotides, the CDR3 is TGTGCCAGCAGTTTAGCCGGAGCCTACGAGCAGTACTTC.

The genes are TRBV15 and TRBJ2-2; D not certain. V lost 0 bases, J lost 0 bases, and 8 bases lay in between. The CDR3 sequence is 16 residues long. Germline V CDR1 and CDR2: LNHNV, YYDKDF (reference sequence). The DNA for the CDR3 is TGTGCCACCAGCAGAGACAGCCGAGCGAACACCGGGGAGCTGTTTTTT. Its translation is CATSRDSRANTGELFF. The full variable domain, its missing parts supplied by reference TRBV15 and TRBJ2-2, is DAMVIQNPRYQVTQFGKPVTLSCSQTLNHNVMYWYQQKSSQAPKLLFHYYDKDFNNEADTPDNFQSRRPNTSFCFLDIRSPGLGDTAMYLCATSRDSRANTGELFFGEGSRLTVL.

This chain's CDR3 is CASSTSDTQYF. CDR3 sequence (DNA): TGTGCCAGCAGCACCTCAGATACGCAGTATTTT. The J gene is TRBJ2-3, the V gene TRBV11-2; no definite D call. Trimming shortened V by 5 bases and J by 4 bases, and 4 bases separated the two germline ends. Germline-derived CDR1 and CDR2 are SGHAT and FQNNGV. The CDR3 is 11 amino acids.

This rearrangement joins TRBV3-1 (or the pseudogene TRBV3-2) to TRBJ2-7; D tentatively fits TRBD1 or TRBD2 (6 bases each). The germline V gene encodes CDR1 LGHDT and CDR2 YNNKEL (reference sequence). Trimming stripped 6 bases from V and 5 bases from J, with 23 bases between. The CDR3 length is 16 residues. The CDR3 is CASSRGRQGRINEQYF. The CDR3 DNA reads TGTGCCAGCAGTCGGGGGCGGCAGGGGCGAATAAACGAGCAGTACTTC.

This chain links TRBV5-4 with TRBJ1-1; D might be TRBD1 (6 bases). Germline V gives CDR1 SGHNT, CDR2 YYREEE (reference sequence). Trimming removed 2 bases at V and 4 bases at J, with 21 bases between. The CDR3 extends over 17 amino acids. The CDR3 region has the DNA TGTGCCAGCAGCTTAGCGGGGACATACCGTAGGGGCACTGAAGCTTTCTTT. Amino acid sequence: CASSLAGTYRRGTEAFF. Full variable domain (remainder filled in from reference TRBV5-4 and TRBJ1-1): ETGVTQSPTHLIKTRGQQVTLRCSSQSGHNTVSWYQQALGQGPQFIFQYYREEENGRGNFPPRFSGLQFPNYSSELNVNALELDDSALYLCASSLAGTYRRGTEAFFGQGTRLTVV.

The chain combines TRBV5-1 with TRBJ2-2; D is uncertain. The germline V and J ends were trimmed by 1 base and 6 bases, with 10 bases remaining between them. CDR1 and CDR2 (germline): SGHRS, YFSETQ. CDR3 size: 14 residues. CDR3 bases: TGCGCCAGCAGCTTGAACGCGGACGCCGGGGAGCTGTTTTTT. This codes for CASSLNADAGELFF.

The chain uses TRBV15 and TRBJ2-7; D tentatively fits TRBD1 or TRBD2 (5 bases each). Trimming took 1 base from V and 12 from J, leaving 22 bases between them. The CDR3 sequence is 15 residues long. Germline V CDR1 and CDR2: LNHNV, YYDKDF (reference sequence). This chain's CDR3 is CATSRVLGTSSIRYF. The DNA of the CDR3 is TGTGCCACCAGCAGAGTGTTAGGGACCTCGAGTATACGGTACTTC.

The J gene is TRBJ2-3, the V gene TRBV5-1; D is perhaps TRBD2 (5 bases). Germline V gene sequence: CDR1 SGHRS, CDR2 YFSETQ. The CDR3 runs 13 residues. V was cut by 4 bases and J by 2 bases, with 8 bases left in between. DNA of the CDR3: TGCGCCAGCAGCCCGGGATTCACAGATACGCAGTATTTT. Translated, it gives CASSPGFTDTQYF.

The rearrangement uses TRBV4-1 and TRBJ2-2; D is possibly TRBD2 (6 bases). From germline, CDR1 is MGHRA and CDR2 YSYEKL. CDR3 length: 16 residues. V was pared by 4 bases and J by 3 bases, with 15 bases between. In nucleotides, the CDR3 is TGCGCCAGCAGCCGTTTGACTAGGGCCGACACCGGGGAGCTGTTTTTT. Translating gives CASSRLTRADTGELFF.

A single count supports this clone. The V call is TRBV28, the J call TRBJ1-4, with D unresolved. From germline, CDR1 is MDHEN and CDR2 SYDVKM. The CDR3 length is 17 residues. V lost 8 bases to trimming and J lost 0 bases, with 19 bases between them. CDR3 residues: CASLRSQPFSTNEKLFF. The DNA of the CDR3 is TGTGCCAGCCTCCGTAGTCAGCCCTTTTCAACTAATGAAAAACTGTTTTTT.

The chain carries TRBV6-5 and TRBJ1-3; D unresolved. This CDR3 contains 15 residues. Germline CDR1 and CDR2: MNHEY and SVGAGI. The V and J ends lost 6 bases and 5 bases respectively, with 17 bases between them. This chain's CDR3 is CASRKSGFRRNTIYF. The DNA of the CDR3 is TGTGCCAGCAGGAAATCGGGCTTTCGAAGAAACACCATATATTTT.

This chain uses TRBV24-1 with TRBJ1-2; TRBD1 matches 8 bases. The germline CDR1 and CDR2 sequences are KGHDR and SFDVKD. The CDR3 contains 14 residues. V trimming: 3 bases; J trimming: 5 bases; junction bases outside the gene matches: 4. The CDR3 spells CATSDPTGVYGYTF. The CDR3 DNA reads as TGTGCCACCAGTGATCCGACAGGGGTTTATGGCTACACCTTC.

The chain carries TRBV6-5 and TRBJ1-5; TRBD1 matches 10 bases. With 10 bases clipped from V and 7 bases from J, the junction kept 7 bases outside the gene matches. The length of the CDR3 is 13 residues. The germline CDR1 and CDR2 sequences are MNHEY and SVGAGI. The CDR3 nucleotides are TGTGCCATCGCAGACAGGGGGCGGCAGCCCCAGCATTTT. Residues: CAIADRGRQPQHF.

Written as DNA, the CDR3 is TGTGCCAGCAGCTTAGCCAGGGGGGGAACTAATGAAAAACTGTTTTTT. Encoded protein: CASSLARGGTNEKLFF. The chain employs TRBV7-9 and TRBJ1-4, with 7 bases matching TRBD1. Germline CDR1 is SEHNR and CDR2 is FQNEAQ (reference sequence). The CDR3 is made up of 16 amino acids. V lost 0 bases to trimming and J lost 1 base; unmatched junction nucleotides: 2.

This clone was counted between two and nine times. The rearrangement joins TRBV4-1 to TRBJ2-7; D unresolved. Germline CDR1 MGHRA, CDR2 YSYEKL. The CDR3 runs 14 residues. Between the trimmed V and J ends, which lost 1 base and 6 bases, there was a span of 13 bases. The CDR3 loop is CASSQAEALAEQYF. CDR3 coding DNA: TGCGCCAGCAGCCAAGCGGAAGCCCTCGCCGAGCAGTACTTC.

This clone occurred once. The V call is TRBV5-8, the J call TRBJ1-5; D is ambiguous. CDR1 and CDR2 (germline): SGHTS, YDEGEE. CDR3 length equals 15 residues. Trimming stripped 3 bases from V and 0 bases from J, with 10 bases between. The CDR3 DNA reads TGTGCCAGCAGCTCACACCGGGATAGCAATCAGCCCCAGCATTTT. Amino acid sequence: CASSSHRDSNQPQHF.

The rearrangement links TRBV6-1 to TRBJ2-3; D is ambiguous. Between the trimmed V and J ends, which lost 2 bases and 4 bases, there was a span of 7 bases. Germline CDR1 and CDR2: MNHNS and SASEGT. The CDR3 consists of 13 residues. Here the CDR3 DNA reads TGTGCCAGCAGTGAATCTGGCTCAGATACGCAGTATTTT. Translation: CASSESGSDTQYF.

The chain has TRBV6-5 and TRBJ2-7; D possibly corresponds to TRBD1 (5 bases). This CDR3 spans 14 amino acids. Trimming took 6 bases from V and 6 from J, leaving 18 bases between them. Germline V gene sequence: CDR1 MNHEY, CDR2 SVGAGI. The DNA for the CDR3 is TGTGCCAGCAGGTTGACAGACCACTCTGGCGAGCAGTACTTC. As protein: CASRLTDHSGEQYF.

The V and J genes are TRBV19 and TRBJ1-1; D not certain. Germline V gene sequence: CDR1 LNHDA, CDR2 SQIVND (reference sequence). V lost 5 bases and J lost 0, with 7 bases in between. This CDR3 region has 13 residues. CDR3 sequence reads: CASSLGMNTEAFF. As DNA, the CDR3 is TGTGCCAGTAGTTTGGGGATGAACACTGAAGCTTTCTTT.

In this sample, this clone turned up a few times. This chain connects TRBV5-4 to TRBJ2-2; no definite D call. Germline V gene lookup returns CDR1 SGHNT and CDR2 YYREEE (reference sequence). There are 14 residues in the CDR3. Trimming cost V 2 bases and J 7 bases, with 12 bases left between them. The CDR3 reads CASSFPSTNGELFF. The CDR3 DNA follows: TGTGCCAGCAGCTTTCCCAGTACTAACGGGGAGCTGTTTTTT.

This clone appeared once. CDR3 in amino acids: CAWTAQTTNTGELFF. CDR3 coding DNA: TGTGCCTGGACGGCGCAAACGACGAACACCGGGGAGCTGTTTTTT. The chain recombines TRBV30 with TRBJ2-2; D not certain. Germline CDR1 is GTSNPN and CDR2 is SVGIG (reference sequence). Trimming cost V 4 bases and J 0 bases, with 12 bases left between them. This CDR3 spans 15 amino acids.

The CDR3 here is CASSAGGGQGTFYEQYF. The CDR3 DNA follows: TGTGCCAGCAGTGCCGGAGGAGGGCAGGGGACTTTCTACGAGCAGTACTTC. The chain carries TRBV6-1 and TRBJ2-7, with D possibly being TRBD1 or TRBD2 (6 bases each). Looked up from germline, CDR1 is MNHNS and CDR2 is SASEGT. V was cut by 4 bases and J by 3 bases, with 22 bases left in between. The CDR3 is 17 amino acids.

This clone was counted a few times. CDR3 loop: CAIGGGQGDNEQFF. The CDR3 region has the DNA TGTGCCATCGGTGGAGGACAGGGGGACAATGAGCAGTTCTTC. This sequence joins TRBV10-3 and TRBJ2-1; 10 bases align to TRBD1. The CDR3 totals 14 residues. In germline, CDR1 is ENHRY, CDR2 SYGVKD. With V trimmed by 8 bases and J by 5 bases, 6 bases remained unmatched.